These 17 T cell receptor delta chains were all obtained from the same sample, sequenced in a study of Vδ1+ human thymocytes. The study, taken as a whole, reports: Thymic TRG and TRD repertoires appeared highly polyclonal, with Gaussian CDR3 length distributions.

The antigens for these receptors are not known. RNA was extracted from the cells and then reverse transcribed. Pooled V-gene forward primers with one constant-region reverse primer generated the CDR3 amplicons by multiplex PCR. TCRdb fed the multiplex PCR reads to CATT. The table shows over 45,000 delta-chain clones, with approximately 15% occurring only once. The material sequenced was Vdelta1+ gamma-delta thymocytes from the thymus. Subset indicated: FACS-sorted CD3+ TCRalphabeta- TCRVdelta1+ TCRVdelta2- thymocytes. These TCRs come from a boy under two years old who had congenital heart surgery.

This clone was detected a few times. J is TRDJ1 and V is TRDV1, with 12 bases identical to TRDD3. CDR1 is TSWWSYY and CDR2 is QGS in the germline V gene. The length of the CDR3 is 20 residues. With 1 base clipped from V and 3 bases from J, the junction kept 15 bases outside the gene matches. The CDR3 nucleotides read TGTGCTCTTGGGGAACGGGTCCTACCCTGGGGGATACGGGGTCCCGATAAACTCATCTTT. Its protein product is CALGERVLPWGIRGPDKLIF.

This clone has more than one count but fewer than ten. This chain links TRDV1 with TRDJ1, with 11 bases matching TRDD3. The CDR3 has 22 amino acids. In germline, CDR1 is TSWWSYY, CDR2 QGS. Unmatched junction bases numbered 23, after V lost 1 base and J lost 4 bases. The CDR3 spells CALGEPTFLQSLGDTRDDKLIF. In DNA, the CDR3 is TGTGCTCTTGGGGAACCTACCTTCCTACAAAGCCTGGGGGATACTAGGGACGATAAACTCATCTTT.

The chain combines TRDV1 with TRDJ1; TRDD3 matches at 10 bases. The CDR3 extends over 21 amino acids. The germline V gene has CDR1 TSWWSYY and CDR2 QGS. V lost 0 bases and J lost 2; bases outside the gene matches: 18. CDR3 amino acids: CALGELIRGRGLGDPTDKLIF. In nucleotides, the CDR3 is TGTGCTCTTGGGGAACTTATACGGGGACGAGGACTGGGGGATCCGACCGATAAACTCATCTTT.

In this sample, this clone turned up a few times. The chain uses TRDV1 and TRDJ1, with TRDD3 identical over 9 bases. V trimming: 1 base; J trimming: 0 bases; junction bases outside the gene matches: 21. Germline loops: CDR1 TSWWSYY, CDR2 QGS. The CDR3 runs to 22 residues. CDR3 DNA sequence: TGTGCTCTTGGGGAACCAAAATGGGGCCTACTGGGGGAGTCCCCGTACACCGATAAACTCATCTTT. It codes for CALGEPKWGLLGESPYTDKLIF.

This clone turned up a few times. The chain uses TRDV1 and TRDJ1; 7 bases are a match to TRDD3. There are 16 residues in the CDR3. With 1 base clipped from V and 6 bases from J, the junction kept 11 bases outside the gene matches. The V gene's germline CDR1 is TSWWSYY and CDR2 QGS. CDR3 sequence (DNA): TGTGCTCTTGGGGAACGTCGGGGGATTAGGAGTTATAAACTCATCTTT. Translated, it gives CALGERRGIRSYKLIF.

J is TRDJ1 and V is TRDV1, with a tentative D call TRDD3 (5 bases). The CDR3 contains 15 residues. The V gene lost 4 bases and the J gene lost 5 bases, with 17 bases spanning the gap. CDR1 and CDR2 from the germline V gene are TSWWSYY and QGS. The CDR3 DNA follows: TGTGCTCTTGGGGGCCGACCGGGATCGAGGGATAAACTCATCTTT. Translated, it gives CALGGRPGSRDKLIF.

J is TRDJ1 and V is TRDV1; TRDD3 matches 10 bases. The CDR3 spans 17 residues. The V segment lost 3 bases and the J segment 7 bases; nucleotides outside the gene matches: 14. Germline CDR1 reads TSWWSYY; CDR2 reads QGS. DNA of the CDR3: TGTGCTCTTGGGGATTCCCGACGTACTGGGGGATCGGGTAAACTCATCTTT. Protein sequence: CALGDSRRTGGSGKLIF.

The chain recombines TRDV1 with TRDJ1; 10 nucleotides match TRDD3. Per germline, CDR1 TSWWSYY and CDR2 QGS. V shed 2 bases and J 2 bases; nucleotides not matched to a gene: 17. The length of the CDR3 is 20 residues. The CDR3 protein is CALGEGLVWGIRVDTDKLIF. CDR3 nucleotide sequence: TGTGCTCTTGGGGAAGGCCTAGTCTGGGGGATAAGGGTGGATACCGATAAACTCATCTTT.

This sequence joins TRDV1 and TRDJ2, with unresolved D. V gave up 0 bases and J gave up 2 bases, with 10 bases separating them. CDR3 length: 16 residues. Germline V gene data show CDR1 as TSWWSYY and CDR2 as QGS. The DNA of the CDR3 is TGTGCTCTTGGGGAACTAAAAATGTCCTTGACAGCACAACTCTTCTTT. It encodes CALGELKMSLTAQLFF.

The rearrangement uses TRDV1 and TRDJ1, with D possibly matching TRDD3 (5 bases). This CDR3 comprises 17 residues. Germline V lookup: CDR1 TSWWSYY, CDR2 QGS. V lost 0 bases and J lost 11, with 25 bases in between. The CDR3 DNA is TGTGCTCTTGGGGAACTCGAACTAAAGGGTCCCCGGGGGCATCTCATCTTT. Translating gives CALGELELKGPRGHLIF.

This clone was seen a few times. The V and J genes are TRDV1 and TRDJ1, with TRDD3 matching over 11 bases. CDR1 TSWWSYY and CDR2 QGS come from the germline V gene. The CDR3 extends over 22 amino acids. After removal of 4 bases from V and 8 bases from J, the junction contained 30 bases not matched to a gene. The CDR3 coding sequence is TGTGCTCTTGGGGTTCTTCCCCAGAACCTACACTGTCAACTGGGGGATAGGGAGAAACTCATCTTT. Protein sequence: CALGVLPQNLHCQLGDREKLIF.

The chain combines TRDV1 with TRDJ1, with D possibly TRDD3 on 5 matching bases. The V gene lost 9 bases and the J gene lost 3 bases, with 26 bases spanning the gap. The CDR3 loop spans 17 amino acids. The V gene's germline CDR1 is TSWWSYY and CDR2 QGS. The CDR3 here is CALHHFSPGWCADKLIF. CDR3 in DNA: TGTGCTCTCCATCATTTCTCCCCGGGATGGTGTGCCGATAAACTCATCTTT.

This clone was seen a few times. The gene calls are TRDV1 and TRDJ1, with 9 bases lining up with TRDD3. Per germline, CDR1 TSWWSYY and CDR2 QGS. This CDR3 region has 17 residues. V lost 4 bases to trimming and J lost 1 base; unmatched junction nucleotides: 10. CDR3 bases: TGTGCTCTTGGGGCCCCAACTGGGGGACCCTTCACCGATAAACTCATCTTT. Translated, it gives CALGAPTGGPFTDKLIF.

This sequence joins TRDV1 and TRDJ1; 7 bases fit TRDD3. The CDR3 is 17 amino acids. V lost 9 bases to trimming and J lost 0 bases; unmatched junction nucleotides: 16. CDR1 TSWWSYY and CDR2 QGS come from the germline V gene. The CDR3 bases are TGTGCTCTCTTGCTACGTTACTGGGGACAGTACACCGATAAACTCATCTTT. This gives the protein CALLLRYWGQYTDKLIF.

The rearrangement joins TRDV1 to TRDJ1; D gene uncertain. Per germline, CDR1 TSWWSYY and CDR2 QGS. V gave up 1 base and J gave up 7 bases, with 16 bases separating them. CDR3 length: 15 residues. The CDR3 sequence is CALGEPCSKDLKLIF. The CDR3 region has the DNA TGTGCTCTTGGGGAACCGTGTTCTAAAGACCTTAAACTCATCTTT.

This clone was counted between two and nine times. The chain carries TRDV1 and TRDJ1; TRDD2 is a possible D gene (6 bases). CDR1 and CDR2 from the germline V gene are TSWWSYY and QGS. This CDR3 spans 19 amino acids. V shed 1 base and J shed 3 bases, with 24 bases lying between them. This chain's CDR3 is CALGEPPTFRGSLPDKLIF. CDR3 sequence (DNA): TGTGCTCTTGGGGAACCTCCTACTTTCCGAGGATCATTGCCCGATAAACTCATCTTT.

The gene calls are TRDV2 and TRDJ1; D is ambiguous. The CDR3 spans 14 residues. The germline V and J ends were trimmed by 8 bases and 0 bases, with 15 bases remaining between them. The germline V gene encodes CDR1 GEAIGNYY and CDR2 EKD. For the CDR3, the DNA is TGTGCCTCCTCCCACCACTATAACACCGATAAACTCATCTTT. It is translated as CASSHHYNTDKLIF.